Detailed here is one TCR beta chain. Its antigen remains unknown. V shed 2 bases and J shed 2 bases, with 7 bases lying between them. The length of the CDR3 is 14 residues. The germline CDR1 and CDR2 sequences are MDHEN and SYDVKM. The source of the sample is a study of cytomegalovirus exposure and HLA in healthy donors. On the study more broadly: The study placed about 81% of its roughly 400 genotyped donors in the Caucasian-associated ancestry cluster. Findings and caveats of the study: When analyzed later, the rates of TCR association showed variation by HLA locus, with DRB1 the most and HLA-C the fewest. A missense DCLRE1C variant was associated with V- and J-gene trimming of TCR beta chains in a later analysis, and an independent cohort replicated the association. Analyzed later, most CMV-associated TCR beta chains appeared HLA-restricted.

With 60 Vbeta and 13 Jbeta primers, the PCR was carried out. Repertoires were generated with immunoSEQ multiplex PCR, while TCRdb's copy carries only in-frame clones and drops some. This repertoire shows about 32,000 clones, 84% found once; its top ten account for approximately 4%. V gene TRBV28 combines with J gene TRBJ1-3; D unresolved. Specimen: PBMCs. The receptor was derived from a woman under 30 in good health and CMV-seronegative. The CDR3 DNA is TGTGCCAGCAGTTTAGGGCAACCTGGAAACACCATATATTTT. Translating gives CASSLGQPGNTIYF.